The rows below give T cell receptor beta chains drawn from one sample of a study of blood T cell repertoires in COVID-19. Libraries were prepared by immunoSEQ multiplex PCR; TCRdb keeps only in-frame clonotypes and omits some of them. The table records about 240,000 clones, approximately 86% of them present only once. The specimen sequenced was PBMCs or T cells enriched from blood (not recorded which). These receptors were collected from a woman aged 40 to 50 with acute COVID-19. The CDR3 runs from the conserved cysteine through the conserved F or W. D genes are given only for firm matches. Size is omitted from some rows. Given values are once, few, many or a class for expanded clones.

abundance: once
j_gene: TRBJ1-5
d_gene: -
len: 12
v_gene: TRBV6-5
CDR3aa: CASSREGQPQHF
CDR3nt: TGTGCCAGCTCCAGGGAGGGTCAGCCCCAGCATTTT

abundance: few
j_gene: TRBJ2-7
d_gene: -
len: 14
v_gene: TRBV28
CDR3aa: CASSLWQAGYEQYF
CDR3nt: TGTGCCAGCAGTTTGTGGCAGGCGGGGTACGAGCAGTACTTC

abundance: -
j_gene: TRBJ2-2
d_gene: TRBD1
len: 15
v_gene: TRBV4-2
CDR3aa: CASSLDREDTGELFF
CDR3nt: TGTGCCAGCAGCCTGGACAGGGAAGACACCGGGGAGCTGTTTTTT

abundance: -
j_gene: TRBJ2-5
d_gene: -
len: 14
v_gene: TRBV7-9
CDR3aa: CASRSGPEMETQYF
CDR3nt: TGTGCCAGCAGATCCGGTCCCGAGATGGAGACCCAGTACTTC

abundance: -
j_gene: TRBJ2-3
d_gene: -
len: 14
v_gene: TRBV2
CDR3aa: CASSGPTSTDTQYF
CDR3nt: TGTGCCAGCAGTGGTCCAACTAGCACAGATACGCAGTATTTT

abundance: -
j_gene: TRBJ2-7
d_gene: TRBD2
len: 16
v_gene: TRBV7-6
CDR3aa: CASSLSTLAGAREQYF
CDR3nt: TGTGCCAGCAGCTTAAGCACGCTAGCGGGAGCGCGCGAGCAGTACTTC

abundance: -
j_gene: TRBJ2-7
d_gene: -
len: 15
v_gene: TRBV5-1
CDR3aa: CASSFGQGPTYEQYF
CDR3nt: TGCGCCAGCAGCTTTGGGCAGGGTCCAACCTACGAGCAGTACTTC

abundance: -
j_gene: TRBJ2-1
d_gene: -
len: 13
v_gene: TRBV13
CDR3aa: CASSTRLGNEQFF
CDR3nt: TGTGCCAGCAGCACAAGACTCGGAAATGAGCAGTTCTTC

abundance: -
j_gene: TRBJ1-1
d_gene: -
len: 14
v_gene: TRBV18
CDR3aa: CASSRLGGNTEAFF
CDR3nt: TGTGCCAGCTCACGACTGGGGGGGAACACTGAAGCTTTCTTT

abundance: -
j_gene: TRBJ1-5
d_gene: TRBD1
len: 20
v_gene: TRBV7-8
CDR3aa: CASSLSFVRQGRVGNQPQHF
CDR3nt: TGTGCCAGCAGCCTTTCTTTTGTTCGACAGGGACGGGTGGGCAATCAGCCCCAGCATTTT

abundance: -
j_gene: TRBJ1-2
d_gene: -
len: 14
v_gene: TRBV28
CDR3aa: CASSFPGTMDGYTF
CDR3nt: TGTGCCAGCAGTTTCCCGGGAACAATGGATGGCTACACCTTC

abundance: once
j_gene: TRBJ2-1
d_gene: TRBD2
len: 18
v_gene: TRBV5-1
CDR3aa: CASSLVTVAGVSYNEQFF
CDR3nt: TGCGCCAGCAGCTTGGTGACGGTAGCGGGGGTCTCCTACAATGAGCAGTTCTTC

abundance: -
j_gene: TRBJ2-1
d_gene: TRBD2
len: 18
v_gene: TRBV11-2
CDR3aa: CASSLDGVAGGLYNEQFF
CDR3nt: TGTGCCAGCAGCTTAGATGGCGTAGCGGGAGGGCTATACAATGAGCAGTTCTTC

abundance: -
j_gene: TRBJ1-1
d_gene: -
len: 13
v_gene: TRBV10-3
CDR3aa: CAIMRRENTEAFF
CDR3nt: TGTGCCATCATGCGGAGAGAGAACACTGAAGCTTTCTTT

abundance: few
j_gene: TRBJ1-2
d_gene: TRBD1
len: 14
v_gene: TRBV7-8
CDR3aa: CASSLDRVQDGYTF
CDR3nt: TGTGCCAGCAGCCTTGACAGGGTACAGGATGGCTACACCTTC

abundance: -
j_gene: TRBJ2-7
d_gene: TRBD2
len: 14
v_gene: TRBV6-5
CDR3aa: CASRRTRSSYEQYF
CDR3nt: TGTGCCAGCAGGAGGACTAGATCTTCCTACGAGCAGTACTTC

abundance: -
j_gene: TRBJ1-2
d_gene: -
len: 14
v_gene: TRBV6-1
CDR3aa: CASSELAGNGGYTF
CDR3nt: TGTGCCAGCAGTGAATTAGCGGGGAATGGCGGCTACACCTTC

abundance: -
j_gene: TRBJ2-7
d_gene: -
len: 14
v_gene: TRBV6-5
CDR3aa: CASSHRQPPYEQYF
CDR3nt: TGTGCCAGCAGTCATCGACAACCTCCCTACGAGCAGTACTTC